This T cell receptor (beta chain) was sequenced for a study of blood T cell repertoires in COVID-19. At the level of the study: Samples came from the United States, Italy and Spain, spanning acute and convalescent COVID-19. Nucleic acid was either cDNA or gDNA, and it came from T cells, B-cell-depleted T cells, or PBMCs.

Per the original data handling: Reference gene primer amplification in the assay estimated nucleated cell counts. Here immunoSEQ multiplex PCR was the method, and the copy in TCRdb shows in-frame clones only, minus some. V and J calls and clone size come straight from that table; D and trimming were deduced from the DNA. The sample carries around 79,000 clones, about nine tenths recorded once. The CDR3 loop spans 12 amino acids. Trimming took 3 bases from V and 13 from J, leaving 12 bases between them. CDR1 and CDR2 from the germline V gene are LNHNV and YYDKDF (reference sequence). This clonotype was sampled from a human donor in a cohort sampled during active COVID-19. This chain uses TRBV15 with TRBJ1-4; D might be TRBD1 (5 bases). Sample: peripheral blood. CDR3 DNA: TGTGCCACCAGCAGCACTTGGCAGGGACTGTTTTTT. Encoded protein: CATSSTWQGLFF.